The 16 T cell receptor beta chains in this list originate from one sample, sequenced in a study of blood T cell repertoires in COVID-19. The method was immunoSEQ multiplex PCR; TCRdb's version includes in-frame clones alone and lacks a portion of them. The table shows 140,000 or so clones, with more than 75% occurring only once. The specimen sequenced was peripheral blood. The receptors shown here come from a human donor in a cohort sampled during active COVID-19.

V and J are TRBV18 and TRBJ2-7; 8 positions agree with TRBD2. CDR1 and CDR2 (germline): KGHSH, LQKENI. The CDR3 has 15 residues. Trimming took 0 bases from V and 3 from J; bases not matched to a gene: 4. CDR3 region: CASSPPREGGYEQYF. The CDR3 coding sequence is TGTGCCAGCTCACCACCACGGGAGGGCGGCTACGAGCAGTACTTC.

This rearrangement joins TRBV5-1 to TRBJ2-1; TRBD2 matches at 7 bases. The trim removed 4 bases at V and 7 bases at J, leaving 11 bases unmatched. Germline V CDR1 and CDR2: SGHRS, YFSETQ. The CDR3 consists of 15 residues. The CDR3 nucleotides read TGCGCCAGCAGCCGGATGAGCGGGACCTCTAATGAGCAGTTCTTC. Translation: CASSRMSGTSNEQFF.

This clone has a single count. The chain is built from TRBV28 and TRBJ2-7, with 7 bases fitting TRBD1. Germline V CDR1 and CDR2: MDHEN, SYDVKM. The CDR3 contains 15 residues. The V gene end was trimmed by 5 bases and the J gene end by 5 bases; junction bases not matched to a gene: 12. CDR3 sequence: CASSDPSTGMDEQYF. The CDR3 nucleotides read TGTGCCAGCAGTGACCCCTCGACAGGGATGGACGAGCAGTACTTC.

As DNA, the CDR3 is TGTGCCAGCAGTCTATCCCGAACAGACGCCTTATTGAGTAGCAATCAGCCCCAGCATTTT. Encoded protein: CASSLSRTDALLSSNQPQHF. The V gene is TRBV28, the J gene TRBJ1-5; D not certain. This CDR3 is 20 amino acids long. V was shortened by 5 bases and J by 0 bases, with 26 bases between the two germline ends. Per the germline V gene, CDR1 is MDHEN and CDR2 is SYDVKM.

J is TRBJ2-2 and V is TRBV5-1; maybe TRBD1 (6 bases). Trimming left V 4 bases short and J 1 base short, with 11 bases between. This CDR3 is 15 amino acids long. The germline gives CDR1 SGHRS, CDR2 YFSETQ. DNA for the CDR3: TGCGCCAGCAGCCAGGGACACAGGAACACCGGGGAGCTGTTTTTT. It codes for CASSQGHRNTGELFF.

The chain is built from TRBV6-6 and TRBJ1-1; D may be TRBD1 (5 bases). V lost 5 bases to trimming and J lost 4 bases, with 17 bases between them. This CDR3 is built from 15 residues. Germline V gene data show CDR1 as MNHNY and CDR2 as SVGAGI (reference sequence). The CDR3 sequence: CASSPRQFPSTEAFF. DNA of the CDR3: TGTGCCAGCAGTCCCCGACAGTTTCCTAGCACTGAAGCTTTCTTT.

This sequence joins TRBV14 and TRBJ1-6; TRBD1 might be the D (5 bases). Trimming removed 4 bases from V and 3 bases from J, with 7 bases in between. The germline V gene has CDR1 SGHDN and CDR2 FVKESK. The CDR3 spans 14 residues. The CDR3, as DNA: TGTGCCAGCAGCCGGGACTTCTATAATTCACCCCTCCACTTT. Residues: CASSRDFYNSPLHF.

V and J are TRBV28 and TRBJ1-2; 9 bases are a match to TRBD1. Per the germline V gene, CDR1 is MDHEN and CDR2 is SYDVKM. There are 14 residues in the CDR3. J gave up 5 bases and V 2 bases, and 3 bases lay outside the gene matches. CDR3 sequence: CASSLDRGAYGYTF. The CDR3, as DNA: TGTGCCAGCAGTTTAGACAGGGGGGCATATGGCTACACCTTC.

This clone was seen a handful of times. The V call is TRBV18, the J call TRBJ1-5, with D perhaps matching TRBD1 (6 bases). The CDR3 sequence is 15 residues long. Trimming pared 4 bases from V and 5 bases from J, leaving 15 bases between. The V gene's germline CDR1 is KGHSH and CDR2 LQKENI. CDR3 nucleotides: TGTGCCAGCTCACTACAGGGTGGGTCAGATCAGCCCCAGCATTTT. Translation: CASSLQGGSDQPQHF.

J is TRBJ2-2 and V is TRBV3-1 (or the pseudogene TRBV3-2); 8 positions agree with TRBD1. The V gene end was trimmed by 6 bases and the J gene end by 5 bases; junction bases not matched to a gene: 5. The CDR3 has 14 residues. Germline-derived CDR1 and CDR2 are LGHDT and YNNKEL (reference sequence). The CDR3 nucleotides are TGTGCCAGCAGAGGCAGGGGGCGGACCGGGGAGCTGTTTTTT. Translated: CASRGRGRTGELFF.

The V call is TRBV15, the J call TRBJ1-2; weak D call: TRBD1 (5 bases). Germline CDR1 is LNHNV and CDR2 is YYDKDF (reference sequence). This CDR3 comprises 14 residues. V gave up 0 bases and J gave up 6 bases, with 11 bases separating them. The CDR3 DNA reads as TGTGCCACCAGCAGAGATGGAGGGGTTGATGGCTACACCTTC. Translating gives CATSRDGGVDGYTF.

This clone appeared once. The chain couples TRBV28 to TRBJ2-7, with TRBD1 as a possible D gene (5 bases). The CDR3 is 15 amino acids. Looked up from germline, CDR1 is MDHEN and CDR2 is SYDVKM. V dropped 2 bases and J dropped 1 base, with 12 bases sitting between them. CDR3 DNA sequence: TGTGCCAGCAGTTTACAGGGTCCGCGTTCCTACGAGCAGTACTTC. Encoded protein: CASSLQGPRSYEQYF.

This chain links TRBV7-6 with TRBJ2-5; possible D gene TRBD1, 5 bases. This CDR3 has 14 amino acids. The germline gives CDR1 SGHVS, CDR2 FNYEAQ. The ends were cut back, 5 bases at V and 1 base at J, with 11 bases in the middle. The CDR3: CASSPRTPQETQYF. As DNA, the CDR3 is TGTGCCAGCAGCCCCCGGACACCCCAAGAGACCCAGTACTTC.

This clone was detected only once. This chain joins TRBV6-1 and TRBJ1-5, with 8 bases identical to TRBD1. Germline V lookup: CDR1 MNHNS, CDR2 SASEGT. The CDR3 runs to 14 residues. The V segment lost 2 bases and the J segment 6 bases; nucleotides outside the gene matches: 3. CDR3 residues: CASSEPTGGQPQHF. CDR3 DNA sequence: TGTGCCAGCAGTGAACCCACAGGGGGTCAGCCCCAGCATTTT.

The genes are TRBV28 and TRBJ2-3, with TRBD1 matching 12 bases. The V segment lost 4 bases and the J segment 5 bases; nucleotides outside the gene matches: 7. CDR1 MDHEN and CDR2 SYDVKM come from the germline V gene. This CDR3 contains 16 residues. CDR3 region: CASSSPGQGALDTQYF. Written as DNA, the CDR3 is TGTGCCAGCAGTTCTCCGGGACAGGGGGCGTTAGATACGCAGTATTTT.

V gene TRBV3-1 (or the pseudogene TRBV3-2) combines with J gene TRBJ1-6, with 7 bases that match TRBD1. Germline V lookup: CDR1 LGHDT, CDR2 YNNKEL (reference sequence). Trimming took 1 base from V and 10 from J; bases not matched to a gene: 4. The CDR3 loop spans 14 amino acids. The chain's CDR3 is CASSQGQGHSPLHF. In DNA, the CDR3 is TGTGCCAGCAGCCAAGGACAGGGCCACTCACCCCTCCACTTT.